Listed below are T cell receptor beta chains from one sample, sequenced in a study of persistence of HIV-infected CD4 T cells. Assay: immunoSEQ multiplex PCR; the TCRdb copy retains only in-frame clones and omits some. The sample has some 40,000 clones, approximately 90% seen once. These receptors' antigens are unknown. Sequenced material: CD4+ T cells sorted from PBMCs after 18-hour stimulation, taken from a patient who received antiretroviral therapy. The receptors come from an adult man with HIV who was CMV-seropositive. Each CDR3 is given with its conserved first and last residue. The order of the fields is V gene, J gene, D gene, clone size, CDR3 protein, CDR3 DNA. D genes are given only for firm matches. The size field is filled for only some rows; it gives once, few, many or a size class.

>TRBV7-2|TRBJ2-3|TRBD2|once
CASSSGLAFPDTQYF
TGTGCCAGCAGTTCGGGACTAGCCTTCCCAGATACGCAGTATTTT
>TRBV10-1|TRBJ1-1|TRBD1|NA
CASSPQGPTEAFF
TGCGCCAGCAGCCCACAGGGGCCCACTGAAGCTTTCTTT
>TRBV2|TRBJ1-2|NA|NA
CASTDRTEWNYGYTF
TGTGCCAGCACCGACCGGACAGAATGGAACTATGGCTACACCTTC
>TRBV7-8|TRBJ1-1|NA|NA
CASSLFSSLLTRQNTEAFF
TGTGCCAGCAGCTTATTCTCAAGCTTACTCACAAGGCAGAACACTGAAGCTTTCTTT
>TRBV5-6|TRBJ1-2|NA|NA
CASSLLTVEYGYTF
TGTGCCAGCAGCTTATTAACGGTAGAATATGGCTACACCTTC
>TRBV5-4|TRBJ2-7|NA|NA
CASSLYLGRDYEQYF
TGTGCCAGCAGCTTGTATCTAGGGAGAGACTACGAGCAGTACTTC
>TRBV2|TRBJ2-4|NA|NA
CASRRTAQYPNIQYF
TGTGCCAGCAGACGGACTGCCCAATACCCAAACATTCAGTACTTC
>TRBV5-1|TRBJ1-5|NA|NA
CASSLVAGNNQPQHF
TGCGCCAGCAGCCTGGTAGCGGGAAACAATCAGCCCCAGCATTTT
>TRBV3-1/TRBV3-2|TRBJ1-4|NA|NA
CASSQVRGVGEKLFF
TGTGCCAGCAGCCAAGTGAGGGGGGTCGGCGAAAAACTGTTTTTT
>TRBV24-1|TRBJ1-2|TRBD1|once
CATSDPGQGLGYTF
TGTGCCACCAGTGATCCGGGACAGGGGCTTGGCTACACCTTC
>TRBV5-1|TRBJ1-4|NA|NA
CASSLKQGGEKLFF
TGCGCCAGCAGCTTGAAACAGGGTGGGGAAAAACTGTTTTTT
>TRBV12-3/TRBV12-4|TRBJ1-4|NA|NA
CASSAHGEKLFF
TGTGCCAGCAGTGCGCACGGGGAAAAACTGTTTTTT
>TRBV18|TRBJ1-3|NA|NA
CASSPAAASGNTIYF
TGTGCCAGCTCACCAGCCGCTGCCTCTGGAAACACCATATATTTT
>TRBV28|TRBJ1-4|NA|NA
CASSSPPGRSFANEKLFF
TGTGCCAGCAGTTCCCCCCCGGGACGGAGTTTTGCTAATGAAAAACTGTTTTTT
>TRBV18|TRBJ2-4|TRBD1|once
CASSEGQNIKNIQYF
TGTGCCAGCTCAGAGGGACAGAATATCAAAAACATTCAGTACTTC
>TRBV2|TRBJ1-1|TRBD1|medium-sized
CASSNRGRSTEAFF
TGTGCCAGCAGCAACAGGGGGCGTAGCACTGAAGCTTTCTTT
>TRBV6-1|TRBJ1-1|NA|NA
CASSEKDTLNTEAFF
TGTGCCAGCAGTGAGAAGGACACCTTGAACACTGAAGCTTTCTTT
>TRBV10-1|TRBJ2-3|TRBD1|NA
CASSEFRQGATDTQYF
TGCGCCAGCAGTGAATTCCGACAGGGGGCCACAGATACGCAGTATTTT
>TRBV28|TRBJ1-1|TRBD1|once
CASSQQQGLAFF
TGTGCCAGCAGCCAGCAACAGGGGCTAGCTTTCTTT
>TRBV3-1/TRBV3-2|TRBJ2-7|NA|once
CASSQDGAAAREQYF
TGTGCCAGCAGCCAAGATGGGGCAGCGGCTAGGGAGCAGTACTTC
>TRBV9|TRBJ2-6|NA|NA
CASSVSSGANVLTF
TGTGCCAGCAGCGTAAGCTCCGGGGCCAACGTCCTGACTTTC
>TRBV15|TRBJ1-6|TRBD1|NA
CATSRDGTGDSPLHF
TGTGCCACCAGCAGAGACGGGACAGGGGACTCACCCCTCCACTTT
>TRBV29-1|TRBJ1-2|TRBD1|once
CSVDADRDDGYTF
TGCAGCGTTGATGCGGACAGGGATGATGGCTACACCTTC
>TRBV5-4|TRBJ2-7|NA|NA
CASSLRQGYEQYF
TGTGCCAGCAGCTTGCGGCAGGGCTACGAGCAGTACTTC
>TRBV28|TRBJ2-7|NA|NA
CASSPSGVSYEQYF
TGTGCCAGCAGTCCATCAGGGGTAAGCTACGAGCAGTACTTC
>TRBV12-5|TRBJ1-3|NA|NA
CASGPPDAAGNTIYF
TGTGCTAGTGGTCCCCCGGACGCGGCGGGAAACACCATATATTTT
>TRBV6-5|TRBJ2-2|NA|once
CASDMSANTGELFF
TGTGCCAGCGACATGAGCGCGAACACCGGGGAGCTGTTTTTT
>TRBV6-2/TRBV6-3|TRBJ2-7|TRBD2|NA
CASSYVPGLAVSYEQYF
TGTGCCAGCAGTTACGTCCCCGGACTAGCGGTCTCCTACGAGCAGTACTTC
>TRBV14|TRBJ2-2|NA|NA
CASSQARFTGELFF
TGTGCCAGCAGCCAGGCTCGCTTTACCGGGGAGCTGTTTTTT
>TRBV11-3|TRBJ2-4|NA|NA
CASSLDQGDIQYF
TGTGCCAGCAGCTTAGATCAAGGAGACATTCAGTACTTC
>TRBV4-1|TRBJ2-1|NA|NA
CASSQDKGELRSYNEQFF
TGCGCCAGCAGCCAAGATAAGGGGGAGTTGAGGTCCTACAATGAGCAGTTCTTC
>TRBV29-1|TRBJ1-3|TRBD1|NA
CSAGTVEGTIYF
TGCAGCGCCGGGACAGTGGAGGGCACCATATATTTT
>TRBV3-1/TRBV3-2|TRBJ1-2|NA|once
CASSQGDMNYGYTF
TGTGCCAGCAGCCAAGGGGACATGAACTATGGCTACACCTTC
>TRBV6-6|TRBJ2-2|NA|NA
CASSYSGLSNTGELFF
TGTGCCAGCAGTTACTCGGGACTCTCCAACACCGGGGAGCTGTTTTTT
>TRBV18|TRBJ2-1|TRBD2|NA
CASSPRFSGGYNEQFF
TGTGCCAGCTCGCCCCGGTTTAGCGGGGGATACAATGAGCAGTTCTTC
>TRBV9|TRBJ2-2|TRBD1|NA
CASSVAPMGQGAGELFF
TGTGCCAGCAGCGTAGCCCCCATGGGACAGGGGGCCGGGGAGCTGTTTTTT
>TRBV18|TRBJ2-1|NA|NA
CASSPLDEQFF
TGTGCCAGCTCACCTCTTGATGAGCAGTTCTTC
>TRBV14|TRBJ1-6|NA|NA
CASSQVTNSPLHF
TGTGCCAGCAGCCAAGTTACCAATTCACCCCTCCACTTT
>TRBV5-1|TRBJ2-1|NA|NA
CASSLGQGRHNEQFF
TGCGCCAGCAGCTTGGGGCAGGGAAGGCACAATGAGCAGTTCTTC
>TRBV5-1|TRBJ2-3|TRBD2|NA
CASSQRGGAEDTQYF
TGCGCCAGCAGTCAACGGGGGGGGGCGGAAGATACGCAGTATTTT
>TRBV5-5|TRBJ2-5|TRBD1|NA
CASRSGGQETQYF
TGTGCCAGCCGCTCAGGGGGTCAAGAGACCCAGTACTTC
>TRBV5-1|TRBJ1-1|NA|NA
CASSLEGGNTEAFF
TGCGCCAGCAGCTTGGAAGGCGGGAACACTGAAGCTTTCTTT
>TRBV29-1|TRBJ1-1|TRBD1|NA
CSVEQGGNTEAFF
TGCAGCGTTGAACAGGGGGGGAACACTGAAGCTTTCTTT
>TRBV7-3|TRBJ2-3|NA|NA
CASSPAPAFSTDTQYF
TGTGCCAGCAGCCCTGCCCCCGCATTTAGCACAGATACGCAGTATTTT
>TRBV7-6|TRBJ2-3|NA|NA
CASSLKARTADTQYF
TGTGCCAGCAGCTTAAAGGCCCGGACGGCGGATACGCAGTATTTT
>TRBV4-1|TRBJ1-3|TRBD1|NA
CASSSRDRSSGNTIYF
TGCGCCAGCAGCTCGCGGGACAGGAGCTCTGGAAACACCATATATTTT
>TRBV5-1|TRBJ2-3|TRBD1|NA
CASGEGQGMNTDTQYF
TGCGCCAGCGGAGAGGGACAGGGGATGAACACAGATACGCAGTATTTT
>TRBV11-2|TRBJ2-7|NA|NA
CASSLDRGNEQYF
TGTGCCAGCAGCTTAGACAGGGGCAACGAGCAGTACTTC
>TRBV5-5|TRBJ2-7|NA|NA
CASSQQGGAGEQYF
TGTGCCAGCAGCCAACAGGGTGGGGCGGGTGAGCAGTACTTC